This entry lists 20 T cell receptor beta chains sequenced from one sample in a study of blood T cell repertoires in COVID-19 (dated by TCRdb to 2018 to 2020). The method behind the library was the immunoSEQ multiplex PCR assay. In its TCRdb copy, this immuneACCESS table keeps in-frame sequences only and misses some clones. Where compared with another copy, unresolved V genes explain less than half of these, and the others have no known cause. This sample has under 45,000 clones in its table, and 65% to 80% of those were observed once. The ten largest clones represent about 27% of the sample. The sequencing input was peripheral blood. The receptors were gathered from a man at least 80 years old with acute or convalescent COVID-19.

V usage is TRBV5-1 and J usage is TRBJ1-6; D gene ambiguous. From germline, CDR1 is SGHRS and CDR2 YFSETQ. The CDR3 contains 16 residues. The V end lost 1 base, the J end lost 8 bases, and 16 bases lay between the germline ends. The CDR3 protein is CASSLLEGNVYSPLHF. CDR3 coding DNA: TGCGCCAGCAGCTTGCTCGAGGGAAATGTCTATTCACCCCTCCACTTT.

The J gene is TRBJ2-3, the V gene TRBV6-6; possibly TRBD2 for D (5 bases). Germline CDR1 reads MNHNY; CDR2 reads SVGAGI (reference sequence). CDR3 length equals 15 residues. V was shortened by 8 bases and J by 2 bases, with 17 bases between the two germline ends. CDR3 protein: CASHLSWTPTDTQYF. DNA for the CDR3: TGTGCCAGCCATCTTTCTTGGACTCCCACAGATACGCAGTATTTT.

The J gene is TRBJ1-6, the V gene TRBV7-8; 7 nucleotides line up with TRBD1. Germline loops: CDR1 SGHVS, CDR2 FQNEAQ. This CDR3 comprises 17 residues. V shed 4 bases, J shed 7 bases, and the junction held 13 bases outside the gene matches. CDR3 coding DNA: TGTGCCAGCAGCTCGAATCAGGCGACAGGGCAAAATTCACCCCTCCACTTT. It specifies CASSSNQATGQNSPLHF.

This chain uses TRBV2 with TRBJ2-1, with 10 bases lining up with TRBD2. The J segment lost 3 bases and the V segment lost 5 bases, leaving 4 bases of the junction unmatched. This CDR3 is built from 15 residues. Per the germline V gene, CDR1 is SNHLY and CDR2 is FYNNEI. CDR3 region: CASSRSSGGYNEQFF. The DNA of the CDR3 is TGTGCCAGCAGTCGGTCTAGCGGGGGCTACAATGAGCAGTTCTTC.

The J gene is TRBJ2-7, the V gene TRBV6-6, with D tentatively TRBD2 (6 bases). With 0 bases removed from V and 5 bases from J, the gap between germline ends came to 11 bases. Germline CDR1 is MNHNY and CDR2 is SVGAGI (reference sequence). This CDR3 comprises 14 residues. Here the CDR3 reads CASSYSAGEDEQYF. In nucleotides, the CDR3 is TGTGCCAGCAGTTACTCCGCCGGGGAGGACGAGCAGTACTTC.

The chain carries TRBV7-7 and TRBJ2-3, with 12 bases identical to TRBD2. Trimming at V came to 5 bases and at J to 4 bases, leaving 7 bases not matched to a gene. The CDR3 consists of 16 residues. Germline CDR1 and CDR2: SSHAT and FNYEAQ (reference sequence). The DNA of the CDR3 is TGTGCCAGCAGCGCCTCTAGCGGGGGGGTCTCAGATACGCAGTATTTT. It encodes CASSASSGGVSDTQYF.

The rearrangement joins TRBV12-3 or TRBV12-4 to TRBJ2-7, with 7 bases lining up with TRBD2. J was trimmed by 6 bases and V by 3 bases; bases with no gene match: 2. The CDR3 runs to 12 residues. CDR3 sequence: CASSLGGSEQYF. The CDR3 bases are TGTGCCAGCAGTTTGGGCGGGAGCGAGCAGTACTTC.

In DNA form, the CDR3 reads TGCAGTGCTAGTGCAGGGCGGACTGAAGCTTTCTTT. Translating it yields CSASAGRTEAFF. The chain carries TRBV20-1 and TRBJ1-1; tentatively, D is TRBD1 (5 bases). CDR3 size: 12 residues. In germline, CDR1 is DFQATT, CDR2 SNEGSKA (reference sequence). Trimming took off 3 bases at V and 5 bases at J, with 10 bases between the two ends.

The chain couples TRBV11-2 to TRBJ1-5; tentative D call: TRBD1 (5 bases). Germline assignment: CDR1 SGHAT and CDR2 FQNNGV. V was cut by 1 base and J by 0 bases, with 7 bases left in between. This CDR3 is built from 15 residues. The CDR3 region has the DNA TGTGCCAGCAGCTTAGGACAGTTTAGCAATCAGCCCCAGCATTTT. Translated: CASSLGQFSNQPQHF.

In DNA form, the CDR3 reads TGTGCCAGCACCCCCAGGCAGGGGGCCCACGAGCAGTACTTC. Protein: CASTPRQGAHEQYF. The V and J genes are TRBV28 and TRBJ2-7; 8 bases match TRBD1. This CDR3 spans 14 amino acids. In germline, CDR1 is MDHEN, CDR2 SYDVKM. V gave up 7 bases and J gave up 5 bases; unmatched junction bases: 10.

V and J are TRBV5-1 and TRBJ1-5; 7 nucleotides agree with TRBD1. Germline V gives CDR1 SGHRS, CDR2 YFSETQ. Germline trimming cut 4 bases from V and 3 bases from J; bases unmatched to any gene: 4. CDR3 length: 14 residues. The CDR3 nucleotides are TGCGCCAGCAGCCCGGGACAGAACAATCAGCCCCAGCATTTT. It codes for CASSPGQNNQPQHF.

The rearrangement joins TRBV7-3 to TRBJ1-3, with no clear D. The CDR3 loop spans 14 amino acids. Germline V lookup: CDR1 SGHTA, CDR2 FQGTGA. With 1 base removed from V and 0 bases from J, the gap between germline ends came to 4 bases. The chain's CDR3 is CASSLSGSGNTIYF. The CDR3 DNA is TGTGCCAGCAGCTTAAGCGGCTCTGGAAACACCATATATTTT. The whole variable domain, filled in from reference TRBV7-3 and TRBJ1-3, reads GAGVSQTPSNKVTEKGKYVELRCDPISGHTALYWYRQSLGQGPEFLIYFQGTGAADDSGLPNDRFFAVRPEGSVSTLKIQRTERGDSAVYLCASSLSGSGNTIYFGEGSWLTVV.

This sequence joins TRBV11-3 and TRBJ2-7; 7 bases are shared with TRBD1. The germline V gene has CDR1 SGHNT and CDR2 YENEEA. The CDR3 length is 13 residues. V lost 5 bases to trimming and J lost 2 bases; unmatched junction nucleotides: 3. The CDR3 coding sequence is TGTGCCAGCAGCCCGGGGACAGCCTACGAGCAGTACTTC. Its protein product is CASSPGTAYEQYF.

The V call is TRBV7-9, the J call TRBJ1-4, with 7 bases matching TRBD1. Germline V gene lookup returns CDR1 SEHNR and CDR2 FQNEAQ (reference sequence). CDR3 length equals 13 residues. The ends lost 0 bases at V and 8 bases at J; junction bases unmatched: 0. The CDR3 DNA reads TGTGCCAGCAGCTTAGCAGGGGGCGAAAAACTGTTTTTT. This sequence encodes CASSLAGGEKLFF.

The chain couples TRBV7-8 to TRBJ2-7; a weak D match, TRBD2 (5 bases). Germline CDR1 and CDR2: SGHVS and FQNEAQ. The CDR3 extends over 14 amino acids. V lost 4 bases to trimming and J lost 0 bases, with 10 bases between them. CDR3 sequence (DNA): TGTGCCAGCAGCTCTAGCAGGAGCTCCTACGAGCAGTACTTC. This translates into CASSSSRSSYEQYF.

The chain links TRBV6-5 to TRBJ1-2; no definite D call. In germline, CDR1 is MNHEY, CDR2 SVGAGI. Trimming left V 4 bases short and J 4 bases short, with 10 bases between. This CDR3 has 13 residues. The DNA for the CDR3 is TGTGCCAGCAGTTCGCCTGCCAGCTATGGCTACACCTTC. This encodes CASSSPASYGYTF.

The chain joins TRBV3-1 (or the pseudogene TRBV3-2) to TRBJ2-3; 10 bases agree with TRBD2. The CDR3 totals 16 residues. With 1 base clipped from V and 4 bases from J, the junction kept 5 bases outside the gene matches. Germline V gene sequence: CDR1 LGHDT, CDR2 YNNKEL (reference sequence). This CDR3 is CASSQGLAGASDTQYF. In DNA form, the CDR3 reads TGTGCCAGCAGCCAAGGGCTAGCGGGAGCGTCAGATACGCAGTATTTT.

This chain uses TRBV7-2 with TRBJ2-1; TRBD2 matches 11 bases. CDR1 is SGHTA and CDR2 is FQGNSA in the germline V gene. V lost 4 bases and J lost 9; bases outside the gene matches: 14. The CDR3 has 17 amino acids. The CDR3 region is CASSYPPGLAGGGEQFF. The CDR3 DNA follows: TGTGCCAGCAGCTATCCCCCGGGGCTAGCGGGAGGCGGTGAGCAGTTCTTC.

The gene calls are TRBV6-5 and TRBJ2-1; weak D call: TRBD2 (5 bases). Germline lookup yields CDR1 MNHEY and CDR2 SVGAGI. CDR3 size: 13 residues. The ends were cut back, 7 bases at V and 7 bases at J, with 14 bases in the middle. CDR3 DNA sequence: TGTGCCAGCAAGAGGGAATCGGAGAATGAGCAGTTCTTC. It translates to CASKRESENEQFF.

The chain couples TRBV7-3 to TRBJ2-2, with D perhaps matching TRBD2 (6 bases). This CDR3 has 17 residues. Trimming left V 2 bases short and J 3 bases short, with 16 bases between. Germline V gene lookup returns CDR1 SGHTA and CDR2 FQGTGA. The CDR3 DNA reads as TGTGCCAGCAGCTTATCGAGGTATAGCGGCTACACCGGGGAGCTGTTTTTT. Translating it yields CASSLSRYSGYTGELFF.